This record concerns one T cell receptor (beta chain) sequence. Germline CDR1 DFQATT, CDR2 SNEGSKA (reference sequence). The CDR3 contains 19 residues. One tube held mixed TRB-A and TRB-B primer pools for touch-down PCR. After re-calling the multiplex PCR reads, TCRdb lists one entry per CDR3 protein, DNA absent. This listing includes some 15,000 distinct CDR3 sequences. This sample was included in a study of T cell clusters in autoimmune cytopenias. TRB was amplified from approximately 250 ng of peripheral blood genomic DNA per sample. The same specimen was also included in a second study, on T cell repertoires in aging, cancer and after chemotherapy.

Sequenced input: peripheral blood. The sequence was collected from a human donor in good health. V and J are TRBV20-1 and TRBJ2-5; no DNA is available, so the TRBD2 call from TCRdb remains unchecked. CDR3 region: CSARVPRLAGGEQQETQYF.